Listed below are T cell receptor beta chains from one sample, sequenced in a study of tumor and adjacent non-tumor tissue in lung cancer. Each CDR3 protein gets one entry after TCRdb re-called the multiplex PCR reads with MiXCR. The table shows fewer than 150,000 distinct CDR3 sequences, with approximately 64% occurring only once. Specimen: lung tumor tissue. All receptors derive from a man aged 55 to 70 with small cell lung cancer. The CDR3 runs from the conserved cysteine through the conserved F or W.

CDR3 protein: CVSSLGGNGATNEQFF
V gene: TRBV4-1
J gene: TRBJ2-1

CDR3 protein: CASSLRTGFSNYNEQFF
V gene: TRBV13
J gene: TRBJ2-1

CDR3 protein: CASGQGAVGNQPQHF
V gene: TRBV6-2/TRBV6-3
J gene: TRBJ1-5

CDR3 protein: CAISHSGSRCTGELFF
V gene: TRBV10-3
J gene: TRBJ2-2

CDR3 protein: CASSRDGGGGLTEAFF
V gene: TRBV5-1
J gene: TRBJ1-1

CDR3 protein: CSARGEGEGDSPLHF
V gene: TRBV20-1
J gene: TRBJ1-6

CDR3 protein: CASSLGQNNEQLF
V gene: TRBV11-2
J gene: TRBJ2-1

CDR3 protein: CVSSLTTEGETQYF
V gene: TRBV5-4
J gene: TRBJ2-5

CDR3 protein: CSAIGTGAYSGYGYTF
V gene: TRBV20-1
J gene: TRBJ1-2

CDR3 protein: CSASTGFGYTF
V gene: TRBV20-1
J gene: TRBJ1-2

CDR3 protein: CATASTAGTTTETQYF
V gene: TRBV6-5
J gene: TRBJ2-5

CDR3 protein: CASSLATLSYNEQFF
V gene: TRBV5-1
J gene: TRBJ2-1

CDR3 protein: CSSRLAGSTDMQYF
V gene: TRBV20-1
J gene: TRBJ2-3

CDR3 protein: CASSIGREYSPIHF
V gene: TRBV6-5
J gene: TRBJ1-6

CDR3 protein: CASRLNSYEQYF
V gene: TRBV28
J gene: TRBJ2-7

CDR3 protein: CASSWDRGLTSTF
V gene: TRBV28
J gene: TRBJ1-2

CDR3 protein: CASAGAYTNQPQHF
V gene: TRBV6-1
J gene: TRBJ1-5

CDR3 protein: CSARASTGFYNSPLHF
V gene: TRBV20-1
J gene: TRBJ1-6

CDR3 protein: CASNQGGGNRSNEQFF
V gene: TRBV4-2
J gene: TRBJ2-1

CDR3 protein: CAWTPAIENTEAFF
V gene: TRBV30
J gene: TRBJ1-1